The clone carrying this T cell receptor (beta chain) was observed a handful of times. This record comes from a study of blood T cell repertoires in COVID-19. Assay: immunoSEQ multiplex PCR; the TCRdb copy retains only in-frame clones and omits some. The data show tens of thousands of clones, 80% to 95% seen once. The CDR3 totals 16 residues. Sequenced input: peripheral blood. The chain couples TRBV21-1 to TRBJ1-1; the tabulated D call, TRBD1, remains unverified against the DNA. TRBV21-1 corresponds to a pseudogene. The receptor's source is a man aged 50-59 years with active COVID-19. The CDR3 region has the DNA TGTGCCAGCAGCAAGGGACCGGGACAGGCATATGCTGAAGCTTTCTTT. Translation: CASSKGPGQAYAEAFF.